This TCR beta chain was documented in a study of radiation and T cells in renal cell carcinoma. Across the study: Nephrectomy followed 15 Gy stereotactic body radiation by 4 weeks.

The ends lost 4 bases at V and 2 bases at J; junction bases unmatched: 10. This CDR3 has 15 amino acids. CDR1 SQVTM and CDR2 ANQGSEA come from the germline V gene. As to time point: blood 2 weeks post-SBRT. Sample treatment: 15 Gy SBRT to primary tumor, nephrectomy 4 weeks later. After SBRT, blood was collected at 2 and 4 weeks, plus baseline. A note on this clone: What it binds is unknown.

Profiling relied on immunoSEQ multiplex PCR, and the TCRdb table lists in-frame clones only, not all of them. This repertoire shows some 70,000 clones, about 80% found once; its top ten account for less than 7%. Study findings and constraints: No pretreatment tumor biopsies were available for baseline clonotypes.

The chain has TRBV29-1 and TRBJ1-1; 7 bases map to TRBD1. The sample in question was blood, obtained from a patient whose treatment included radiotherapy and nephrectomy. The TCR sequence derives from a man aged 60-69 years with renal cell carcinoma. The CDR3 protein is CSVGSLGQVNTEAFF. Written as DNA, the CDR3 is TGCAGCGTTGGAAGTCTTGGACAGGTTAACACTGAAGCTTTCTTT.